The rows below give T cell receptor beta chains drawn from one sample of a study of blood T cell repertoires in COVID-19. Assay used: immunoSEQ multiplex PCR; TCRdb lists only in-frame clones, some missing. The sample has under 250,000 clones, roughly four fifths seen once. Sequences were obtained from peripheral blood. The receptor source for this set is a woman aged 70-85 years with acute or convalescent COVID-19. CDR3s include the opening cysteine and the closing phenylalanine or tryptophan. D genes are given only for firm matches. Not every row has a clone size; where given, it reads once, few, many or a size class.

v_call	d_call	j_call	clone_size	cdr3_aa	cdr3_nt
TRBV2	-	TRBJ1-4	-	CASSEVALATNEKLFF	TGTGCCAGCAGTGAAGTGGCTCTTGCAACTAATGAAAAACTGTTTTTT
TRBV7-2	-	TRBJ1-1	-	CASSSEGQRIGEAFF	TGTGCCAGCAGCTCGGAGGGGCAGAGGATAGGTGAAGCTTTCTTT
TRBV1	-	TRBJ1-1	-	CTSSQGRTEGASEAFF	TGCACCAGCAGCCAAGGCAGAACAGAGGGGGCAAGTGAAGCTTTCTTT
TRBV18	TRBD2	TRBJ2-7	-	CASSPMGGGSYEQYF	TGTGCCAGCTCACCGATGGGGGGGGGCTCCTACGAGCAGTACTTC
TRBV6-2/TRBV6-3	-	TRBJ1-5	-	CASSLEGGNQPQHF	TGTGCCAGCAGCCTGGAGGGGGGGAATCAGCCCCAGCATTTT
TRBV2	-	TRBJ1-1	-	CASSRDTEAFF	TGTGCCAGCAGTCGAGACACTGAAGCTTTCTTT
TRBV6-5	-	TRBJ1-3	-	CASSRQLEGNTIYF	TGTGCCAGCAGTCGACAGCTTGAGGGAAACACCATATATTTT
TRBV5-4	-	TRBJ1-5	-	CASSLDKNQPQHF	TGTGCCAGCAGCTTGGACAAGAATCAGCCCCAGCATTTT
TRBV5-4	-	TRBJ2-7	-	CASSLGQLYEQYF	TGTGCCAGCAGCCTAGGTCAGCTCTACGAGCAGTACTTC
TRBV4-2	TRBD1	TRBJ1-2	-	CASSQDLPRGSNYGYTF	TGTGCCAGCAGCCAAGATTTGCCCAGGGGGAGTAACTATGGCTACACCTTC
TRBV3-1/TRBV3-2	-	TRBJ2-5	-	CASSQDLPGIGTQYF	TGTGCCAGCAGCCAAGATTTGCCGGGAATCGGGACCCAGTACTTC
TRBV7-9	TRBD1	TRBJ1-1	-	CASSSGQGDTEAFF	TGTGCCAGCAGCTCGGGACAGGGGGACACTGAAGCTTTCTTT
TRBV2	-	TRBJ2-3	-	CASSEGGGGAFFTDTQYF	TGTGCCAGCAGTGAAGGGGGCGGGGGCGCTTTTTTCACAGATACGCAGTATTTT
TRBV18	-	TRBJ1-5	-	CASSLKSNQPQHF	TGTGCCAGCTCCCTTAAAAGCAATCAGCCCCAGCATTTT
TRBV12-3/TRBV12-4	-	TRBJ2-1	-	CASSPGYEQFF	TGTGCCAGCAGTCCAGGGTATGAGCAGTTCTTC
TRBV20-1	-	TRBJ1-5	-	CSASQVLHQPQHF	TGCAGTGCTAGTCAGGTTTTGCATCAGCCCCAGCATTTT
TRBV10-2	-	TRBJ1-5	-	CASGGTSNQPQHF	TGCGCCAGCGGGGGCACTAGCAATCAGCCCCAGCATTTT
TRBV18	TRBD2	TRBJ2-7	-	CASSPREGNYEQYF	TGTGCCAGCTCACCACGGGAGGGTAACTACGAGCAGTACTTC
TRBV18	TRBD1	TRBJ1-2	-	CASSPPGQAEGYTF	TGTGCCAGCTCACCACCCGGACAGGCTGAAGGCTACACCTTC
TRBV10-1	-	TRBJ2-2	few	CASSNKQSNTGELFF	TGCGCCAGCAGTAATAAACAGTCGAACACCGGGGAGCTGTTTTTT
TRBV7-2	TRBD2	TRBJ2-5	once	CASSSSTSLGETQYF	TGTGCCAGCAGCTCATCGACTAGCTTGGGAGAGACCCAGTACTTC
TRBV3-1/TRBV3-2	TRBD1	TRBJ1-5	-	CASSQDRGQGQPQHF	TGTGCCAGCAGCCAAGACAGGGGGCAGGGTCAGCCCCAGCATTTT
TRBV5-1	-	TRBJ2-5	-	CASSLAHTGQETQYF	TGCGCCAGCAGCTTGGCACACACAGGACAAGAGACCCAGTACTTC
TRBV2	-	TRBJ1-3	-	CASSRDTLISGNTIYF	TGTGCCAGCAGCCGGGACACCCTAATCTCTGGAAACACCATATATTTT
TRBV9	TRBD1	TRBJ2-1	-	CASSPAPGQGYNEQFF	TGTGCCAGCAGCCCCGCTCCGGGACAGGGATACAATGAGCAGTTCTTC
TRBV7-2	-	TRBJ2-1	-	CASGIDNEQFF	TGTGCCAGCGGCATCGACAATGAGCAGTTCTTC
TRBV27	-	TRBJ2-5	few	CASSSRGAGQVTQYF	TGTGCCAGCAGTTCCAGGGGTGCGGGCCAGGTGACCCAGTACTTC
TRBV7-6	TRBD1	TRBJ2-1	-	CASSSSLSGTGATALHNEQFF	TGTGCCAGCAGCTCTTCCCTGTCCGGGACAGGGGCCACCGCCTTACACAATGAGCAGTTCTTC
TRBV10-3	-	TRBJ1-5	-	CAISDPLGSGGGFSNQPQHF	TGTGCCATCAGTGACCCGTTAGGATCCGGGGGAGGGTTTAGCAATCAGCCCCAGCATTTT
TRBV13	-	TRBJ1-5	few	CASSWGEESRQPQHF	TGTGCCAGCAGCTGGGGAGAGGAATCGCGACAGCCCCAGCATTTT
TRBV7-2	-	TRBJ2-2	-	CASSLESRGNTGELFF	TGTGCCAGCAGCTTAGAGTCGCGAGGAAACACCGGGGAGCTGTTTTTT
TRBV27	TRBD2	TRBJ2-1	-	CASSIGTSGEYNEQFF	TGTGCCAGCAGTATCGGGACTAGCGGGGAATACAATGAGCAGTTCTTC
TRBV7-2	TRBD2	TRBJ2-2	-	CASSPRRAGGQSTGELFF	TGTGCCAGCAGCCCCCGGAGAGCGGGGGGGCAGTCAACCGGGGAGCTGTTTTTT
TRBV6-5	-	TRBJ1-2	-	CASSYDINYGYTF	TGTGCCAGCAGTTACGACATCAACTATGGCTACACCTTC
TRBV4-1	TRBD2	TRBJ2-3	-	CASSQGWRLAGAPRKVDTQYF	TGCGCCAGCAGCCAAGGATGGAGACTAGCGGGAGCCCCCCGTAAGGTGGATACGCAGTATTTT
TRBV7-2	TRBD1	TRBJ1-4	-	CASSPGVGTGFEKLFF	TGTGCCAGCAGCCCCGGGGTGGGGACAGGATTCGAAAAACTGTTTTTT
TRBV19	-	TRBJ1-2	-	CASSIAGRREDYGYTF	TGTGCCAGTAGTATAGCCGGGAGAAGGGAGGACTATGGCTACACCTTC
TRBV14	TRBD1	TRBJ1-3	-	CASSRGQGRSGNTIYF	TGTGCCAGCAGCCGTGGACAGGGACGGTCTGGAAACACCATATATTTT
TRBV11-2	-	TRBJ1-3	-	CASSLGVRGGNTIYF	TGTGCCAGCAGCTTAGGTGTCAGGGGAGGAAACACCATATATTTT
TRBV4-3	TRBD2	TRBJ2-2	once	CASSQLAGGITGELFF	TGCGCCAGCAGCCAACTAGCGGGGGGGATCACCGGGGAGCTGTTTTTT
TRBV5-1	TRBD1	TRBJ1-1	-	CASSLNQGQGEAFF	TGCGCCAGCAGCTTAAACCAGGGACAGGGCGAAGCTTTCTTT
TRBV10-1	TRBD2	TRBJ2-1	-	CASAGGASGLYAQFF	TGCGCCAGCGCCGGCGGGGCTAGCGGCCTCTATGCGCAGTTCTTC
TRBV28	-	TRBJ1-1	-	CASCPGRPGNTEAFF	TGTGCCAGTTGCCCAGGGCGGCCGGGGAACACTGAAGCTTTCTTT
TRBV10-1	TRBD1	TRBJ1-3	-	CASRAGTADGNTIYF	TGCGCCAGCAGGGCCGGGACAGCGGATGGAAACACCATATATTTT
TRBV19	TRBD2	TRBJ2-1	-	CASSMGGGYWDEQFF	TGTGCCAGTAGTATGGGCGGGGGGTATTGGGATGAGCAGTTCTTC
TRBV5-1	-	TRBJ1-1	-	CASSTDSEAFF	TGCGCCAGCAGCACGGACAGCGAAGCTTTCTTT
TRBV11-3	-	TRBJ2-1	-	CASSLNWLNEQFF	TGTGCCAGCAGCTTAAATTGGCTCAATGAGCAGTTCTTC
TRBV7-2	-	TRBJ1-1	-	CASSFQSGNTEAFF	TGTGCCAGCAGCTTTCAGTCTGGGAACACTGAAGCTTTCTTT
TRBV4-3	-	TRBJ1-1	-	CASSQDPGITEAFF	TGCGCCAGCAGCCAAGATCCAGGGATCACTGAAGCTTTCTTT
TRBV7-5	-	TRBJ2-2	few	CARSLDGGENTGELFF	TGTGCCAGAAGCTTAGACGGGGGGGAGAACACCGGGGAGCTGTTTTTT
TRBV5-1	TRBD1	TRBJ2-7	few	CASSSGQGSYEQYF	TGCGCCAGCAGCTCCGGACAGGGCTCCTACGAGCAGTACTTC
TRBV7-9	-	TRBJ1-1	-	CASSLFVRQNTEAFF	TGTGCCAGCAGCTTATTTGTCAGACAGAACACTGAAGCTTTCTTT